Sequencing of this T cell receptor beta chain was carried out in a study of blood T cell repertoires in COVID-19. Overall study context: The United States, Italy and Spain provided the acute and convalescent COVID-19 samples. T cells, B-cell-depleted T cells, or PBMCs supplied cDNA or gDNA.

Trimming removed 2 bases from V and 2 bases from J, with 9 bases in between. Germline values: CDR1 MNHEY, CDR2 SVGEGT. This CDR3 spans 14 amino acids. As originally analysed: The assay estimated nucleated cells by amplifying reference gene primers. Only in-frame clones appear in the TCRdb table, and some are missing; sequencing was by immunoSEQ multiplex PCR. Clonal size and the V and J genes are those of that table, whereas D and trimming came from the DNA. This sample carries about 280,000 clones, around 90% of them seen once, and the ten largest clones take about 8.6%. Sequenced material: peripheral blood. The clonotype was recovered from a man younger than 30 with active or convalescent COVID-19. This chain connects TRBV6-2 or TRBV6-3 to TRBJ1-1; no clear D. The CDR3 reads CASSYLRANTEAFF. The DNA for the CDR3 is TGTGCCAGCAGTTACCTTAGAGCTAACACTGAAGCTTTCTTT.